This T cell receptor (beta chain) was recovered during a study of blood T cell repertoires in COVID-19 (dated by TCRdb to between 2020 and 2021). Background for the entire study: The collaborator samples originated in the United States, Italy and Spain and spanned the acute and convalescent phases of COVID-19. A de-identified subject ID, COVID-19 status, age in years and sex were almost always included in the sample metadata. The prospective study material was composed of cDNA or gDNA derived from T cells, B-cell-depleted T cells, or PBMCs. Samples came from the ongoing ImmuneRACE study (first 160 participants) plus 1,254 subjects from 6 global collaborators. Deeply sampled blood TCRbeta repertoires from subjects exposed to, actively infected with, or recovered from COVID-19 were included in the dataset. A freely available public database, intended as a resource for researchers studying the immune response to SARS-CoV-2, is where the repertoires were released. Where available, HLA class I and class II types were obtained from metadata supplied by the sample provider rather than from assay-based typing.

Overall results and qualifications from the work: The quantity of clinical and demographic metadata differed by source and by participant and was supplied without curation.

In the prospective study, participants were roughly 18 to 89 years old, resided in fewer than 25 geographic areas of the United States, and were enrolled through a virtual design. In the prospective study, cohorts were assigned on the basis of participant-reported clinical history obtained from a screening survey and a study questionnaire. In the prospective study, whole blood, serum and a nasopharyngeal or oropharyngeal swab were collected from each participant by mobile phlebotomists. Additional blood draws and questionnaires over an approximately two-month period could optionally be provided by prospective study participants. Blood samples from the prospective study were shipped frozen or at room temperature prior to DNA extraction. Only one count was recorded for this clone. What antigen it recognizes has not been identified. There are no base qualities to consult, and no much larger clone falls within one base.

TCRbeta CDR3 regions were amplified from genomic DNA using the immunoSEQ Assay, a bias-controlled multiplex PCR. In the authors' own workflow: Within the assay, amplification of reference gene primers was used to estimate how many nucleated cells each sample contained. To quantify the absolute abundance of each unique TCRbeta CDR3 rearrangement, sequence reads were collapsed and filtered. For each sample, productive Simpson clonality was calculated by taking the square root of Simpson's diversity index across productive rearrangements. As stored in TCRdb, this immuneACCESS dataset retains in-frame rearrangements with V and J assigned. A fraction of the clones does not appear; measured against another copy, unresolved V genes explain less than half of the discrepancy, and the remainder lacks a known reason. V and J calls and clone size are those listed in that table; D and trimming were worked out from the DNA. For this sample the table gives 350,000 to 550,000 clones, of which around 90% were detected only once. Approximately 2% of the sample comes from the top ten.

V is trimmed back by 4 bases and J by 3 bases, and the junction contains 14 bases that no gene match accounts for. Looking up the germline V gene (reference sequence) yields CDR1 SGHNT and CDR2 YYREEE. The CDR3 covers 18 residues, taking in both the cysteine and the phenylalanine. The kept DNA is CDR3 alone, 54 bases in frame from the first base. The receptor was isolated from a young woman with acute COVID-19. Specimen: PBMCs or T cells enriched from blood (not recorded which). The rearrangement joined TRBV5-4 to TRBJ2-7, and TRBD2 aligns with 12 junction nucleotides. The bases read TGTGCCAGCAGCGTACAAATCCCTAGCGGGGGGGTTATCTACGAGCAGTACTTC. Translated, this is CASSVQIPSGGVIYEQYF.